Listed here are 30 T cell receptor beta chains from one sample, sequenced in a study of CD8 T cells in ankylosing spondylitis (dated by TCRdb to about 2017). These receptors have no known antigen. Overall study outcomes, separate from this receptor: A TCR beta motif of several highly homologous amino acid variants appeared characteristic of blood from ankylosing spondylitis patients.

Libraries were made using 5' RACE. Sequenced on an Illumina HiSeq 2500. The public sequencing data were trimmed at Q25 with fastp and processed into clonotypes with MiXCR by TCRdb, which kept only in-frame beta chains. Each entry is one CDR3 protein sequence, shown with its most common DNA and genes. This sample gives about 500,000 distinct CDR3 sequences in total; roughly 5.3% of them show up just once. The leading ten clones occupy roughly 3.5% of the sample. The sample was blood, either unsorted or a sorted T cell fraction (not recorded which). The source is a male donor with ankylosing spondylitis.

Many counts were recorded for this clonotype. The V gene is TRBV27, the J gene TRBJ2-1, with 7 bases matching TRBD2. After removal of 2 bases from V and 4 bases from J, the junction contained 5 bases not matched to a gene. The CDR3 contains 15 residues. From germline, CDR1 is MNHEY and CDR2 SMNVEV (reference sequence). The DNA for the CDR3 is TGTGCCAGCAGTTTAGGAGCGGGACTATACAATGAGCAGTTCTTC. Translated, it gives CASSLGAGLYNEQFF.

The table lists this clonotype with many counts. The chain combines TRBV11-1 with TRBJ2-2; 7 bases fit TRBD2. This CDR3 spans 18 amino acids. CDR1 is SGHAT and CDR2 is FQDESV in the germline V gene (reference sequence). The trim removed 6 bases at V and 5 bases at J, leaving 18 bases unmatched. The CDR3 DNA reads as TGTGCCAGCAGTCCCGCCCTAGGACGGGAGGCGAGGACCGGGGAGCTGTTTTTT. Translation gives CASSPALGREARTGELFF.

On this clonotype: A read error may produce the germline difference seen at one junction end. This chain uses TRBV9 with TRBJ2-3; possible D gene TRBD2, 6 bases. This CDR3 region has 14 residues. Germline V lookup: CDR1 SGDLS, CDR2 YYNGEE. As DNA, the CDR3 is TGTGCCAACAGCCCCAGGGACTCCACAGATACGCAGTATTTT. Amino acid sequence: CANSPRDSTDTQYF. Variable domain in full (rest from reference TRBV9 and TRBJ2-3): DSGVTQTPKHLITATGQRVTLRCSPRSGDLSVYWYQQSLDQGLQFLIQYYNGEERAKGNILERFSAQQFPDLHSELNLSSLELGDSALYFCANSPRDSTDTQYFGPGTRLTVL.

This clonotype was counted ten times or more. The V and J genes are TRBV4-3 and TRBJ1-1, with TRBD1 matching over 8 bases. V shed 2 bases and J 0 bases; nucleotides not matched to a gene: 8. Per germline, CDR1 LGHNA and CDR2 YSLEER. The CDR3 covers 17 residues. The CDR3 bases are TGCGCCAGCAGCCAAAGCATAAGGACAGGGATGAACACTGAAGCTTTCTTT. Protein product: CASSQSIRTGMNTEAFF.

This clonotype occurred many times. The V gene is TRBV29-1, the J gene TRBJ2-1, with TRBD1 identical over 7 bases. The CDR3 consists of 14 residues. Looked up from germline, CDR1 is SQVTM and CDR2 is ANQGSEA. V gave up 2 bases and J gave up 2 bases; unmatched junction bases: 3. The CDR3, as DNA: TGCAGCGTTGAAAGGACAGGACCCTACAATGAGCAGTTCTTC. It encodes CSVERTGPYNEQFF.

In its sample, this clonotype was seen many times. This chain uses TRBV5-1 with TRBJ2-3; TRBD2 is a possible D gene (6 bases). Trimming removed 4 bases at V and 5 bases at J, with 20 bases between. CDR3 size: 16 residues. CDR1 is SGHRS, CDR2 YFSETQ, per germline. The CDR3 reads CASSPLGLTYGDTQYF. As DNA, the CDR3 is TGCGCCAGCAGCCCTCTGGGACTGACCTATGGAGATACGCAGTATTTT.

Only a few counts were recorded for this clonotype. The V and J genes are TRBV7-2 and TRBJ1-1; no firm D call. Germline CDR1 SGHTA, CDR2 FQGNSA. The V end was cut by 0 bases, the J end by 1 base, with 9 bases between. This CDR3 spans 15 amino acids. CDR3 protein: CASSLATVKNTEAFF. In DNA form, the CDR3 reads TGTGCCAGCAGCTTAGCGACGGTAAAGAACACTGAAGCTTTCTTT.

This clonotype was picked up many times. The chain couples TRBV20-1 to TRBJ2-7; 12 bases fit TRBD2. This CDR3 has 14 residues. Germline loops: CDR1 DFQATT, CDR2 SNEGSKA (reference sequence). V dropped 8 bases and J dropped 2; count of bases not matched to a gene: 7. The CDR3 loop reads CSQDGLAGTYEQYF. CDR3 DNA sequence: TGCAGTCAGGACGGACTAGCGGGGACCTACGAGCAGTACTTC.

Only one count was recorded for this clonotype. The chain employs TRBV7-2 and TRBJ2-7; 8 bases fit TRBD2. The CDR3 length is 14 residues. Trimming took 5 bases from V and 4 from J; bases not matched to a gene: 7. CDR1 and CDR2 (germline): SGHTA, FQGNSA. The CDR3 spells CASSALSGSYEQYF. CDR3 DNA sequence: TGTGCCAGCAGCGCCCTCAGCGGGAGTTACGAGCAGTACTTC.

At least ten counts were recorded for this clonotype. J is TRBJ1-3 and V is TRBV28; D possibly corresponds to TRBD1 (5 bases). V dropped 2 bases and J dropped 2 bases, with 13 bases sitting between them. Germline V gives CDR1 MDHEN, CDR2 SYDVKM. This CDR3 has 16 residues. CDR3 coding DNA: TGTGCCAGCAGTTTAGGCTGGGGGTCGACTGGAAACACCATATATTTT. As protein: CASSLGWGSTGNTIYF.

CDR3 bases: TGTGCCAGCATAACACTAGCGGGAGTGTACGAGCAGTACTTC. It codes for CASITLAGVYEQYF. The chain joins TRBV6-1 to TRBJ2-7; 11 nucleotides line up with TRBD2. The trim removed 7 bases at V and 4 bases at J, leaving 6 bases unmatched. The CDR3 covers 14 residues. CDR1 is MNHNS and CDR2 is SASEGT in the germline V gene.

This clonotype occurred a few times. The chain carries TRBV2 and TRBJ1-6; perhaps TRBD1 as D (6 bases). Trimming took off 6 bases at V and 9 bases at J, with 15 bases between the two ends. Germline V gives CDR1 SNHLY, CDR2 FYNNEI. The CDR3 covers 14 residues. The CDR3 DNA sequence: TGTGCCAGCAGCCGATTAACAGGGCTTTCACCCCTCCACTTT. This codes for CASSRLTGLSPLHF.

There are many counts of this clonotype. The chain is built from TRBV7-2 and TRBJ2-1; D is ambiguous. V shed 5 bases and J shed 8 bases, with 13 bases lying between them. The CDR3 sequence is 13 residues long. Germline V CDR1 and CDR2: SGHTA, FQGNSA. In DNA form, the CDR3 reads TGTGCCAGCAGCCCACAAATAGACTATGAGCAGTTCTTC. It yields the protein CASSPQIDYEQFF.

This clonotype was seen ten or more times. The J gene is TRBJ2-1, the V gene TRBV10-2, with 9 bases that match TRBD2. Germline-derived CDR1 and CDR2 are WSHSY and SAAADI. CDR3 length: 13 amino acids. Trimming removed 6 bases from V and 10 bases from J; junction bases left unmatched: 7. The CDR3 bases are TGCGCCAGCAGACCTTCAGCGGGGGGAGAGCAGTTCTTC. It yields the protein CASRPSAGGEQFF.

There are many counts of this clonotype. This rearrangement joins TRBV18 to TRBJ1-2, with 11 bases matching TRBD1. Germline CDR1 KGHSH, CDR2 LQKENI. This CDR3 is built from 15 residues. J was trimmed by 7 bases and V by 6 bases; bases with no gene match: 10. Written as DNA, the CDR3 is TGTGCCAGCTCTCAACAGGACAGGGGGCCTCTTGGCTACACCTTC. The encoded protein is CASSQQDRGPLGYTF.

This clonotype has ten or more counts. The J gene is TRBJ2-7, the V gene TRBV11-1, with a weak D call TRBD2 (5 bases). V was clipped by 2 bases and J by 2 bases, with 10 bases between them. There are 14 residues in the CDR3. Germline V gives CDR1 SGHAT, CDR2 FQDESV (reference sequence). CDR3 sequence (DNA): TGTGCCAGCAGCTTAAGACGGGGAGCCTACGAGCAGTACTTC. Amino acids: CASSLRRGAYEQYF.

Many counts were recorded for this clonotype. The rearrangement joins TRBV7-3 to TRBJ2-5; D is unclear. Germline-derived CDR1 and CDR2 are SGHTA and FQGTGA. The V end lost 6 bases, the J end lost 5 bases, and 13 bases lay between the germline ends. The CDR3 totals 13 residues. The CDR3 sequence: CASSIGPTETQYF. The CDR3 DNA is TGTGCCAGCAGTATAGGGCCAACCGAGACCCAGTACTTC. Full variable domain (missing parts from reference TRBV7-3 and TRBJ2-5): GAGVSQTPSNKVTEKGKYVELRCDPISGHTALYWYRQSLGQGPEFLIYFQGTGAADDSGLPNDRFFAVRPEGSVSTLKIQRTERGDSAVYLCASSIGPTETQYFGPGTRLLVL.

This clonotype was observed a handful of times. The gene calls are TRBV12-3 or TRBV12-4 and TRBJ2-5, with 12 bases lining up with TRBD2. Trimming removed 3 bases from V and 2 bases from J; junction bases left unmatched: 10. The CDR3 loop spans 18 amino acids. The CDR3 loop is CASSFDLAGGPGQETQYF. In DNA form, the CDR3 reads TGTGCCAGCAGTTTTGATCTAGCGGGGGGGCCGGGGCAAGAGACCCAGTACTTC.

The sample holds many counts of this clonotype. This chain links TRBV5-1 with TRBJ2-4, with D uncertain. This CDR3 region has 16 residues. V was cut by 0 bases and J by 3 bases, with 13 bases left in between. Looked up from germline, CDR1 is SGHRS and CDR2 is YFSETQ. The CDR3 reads CASSLVYGVGKNIQYF. The CDR3 nucleotides read TGCGCCAGCAGCTTGGTATATGGGGTTGGCAAAAACATTCAGTACTTC. Full variable domain (remainder filled in from reference TRBV5-1 and TRBJ2-4): KAGVTQTPRYLIKTRGQQVTLSCSPISGHRSVSWYQQTPGQGLQFLFEYFSETQRNKGNFPGRFSGRQFSNSRSEMNVSTLELGDSALYLCASSLVYGVGKNIQYFGAGTRLSVL.

The chain carries TRBV7-9 and TRBJ2-3; TRBD2 matches 11 bases. The germline V gene encodes CDR1 SEHNR and CDR2 FQNEAQ (reference sequence). V was pared by 8 bases and J by 4 bases, with 8 bases of the junction left unmatched. This CDR3 spans 15 amino acids. CDR3 region: CASLRTSGSSDTQYF. The DNA for the CDR3 is TGTGCCAGCCTACGCACTAGCGGGAGTTCAGATACGCAGTATTTT.

In this sample, this clonotype turned up many times. The CDR3 sequence is CASSLLPESNQPQHF. CDR3 bases: TGCGCCAGCAGCTTACTACCAGAATCCAATCAGCCCCAGCATTTT. The V and J genes are TRBV5-1 and TRBJ1-5; no clear D gene. V lost 2 bases and J lost 3, with 12 bases in between. Germline values: CDR1 SGHRS, CDR2 YFSETQ. The CDR3 contains 15 residues. Combining the CDR3 with reference TRBV5-1 and TRBJ1-5 gives the whole variable domain KAGVTQTPRYLIKTRGQQVTLSCSPISGHRSVSWYQQTPGQGLQFLFEYFSETQRNKGNFPGRFSGRQFSNSRSEMNVSTLELGDSALYLCASSLLPESNQPQHFGDGTRLSIL.

This clonotype was recorded many times. J is TRBJ1-1 and V is TRBV5-1; TRBD1 is a possible D gene (5 bases). Germline CDR1 SGHRS, CDR2 YFSETQ. Trimming removed 1 base from V and 3 bases from J, with 10 bases in between. CDR3 size: 14 residues. The CDR3 DNA sequence: TGCGCCAGCAGCTTGTATGGCAGGGACACTGAAGCTTTCTTT. Protein sequence: CASSLYGRDTEAFF.

J is TRBJ2-7 and V is TRBV27; 9 bases align to TRBD1. Trimming removed 3 bases from V and 6 bases from J; junction bases left unmatched: 9. From germline, CDR1 is MNHEY and CDR2 SMNVEV (reference sequence). This CDR3 has 15 amino acids. The CDR3: CASSFSGTGSGEQYF. CDR3 sequence (DNA): TGTGCCAGCAGTTTTTCCGGGACAGGGAGTGGCGAGCAGTACTTC.

This clonotype has ten or more counts. The chain couples TRBV24-1 to TRBJ1-5, with D tentatively TRBD1 (6 bases). The CDR3 sequence is 13 residues long. Trimming shortened V by 6 bases and J by 7 bases, and 12 bases separated the two germline ends. CDR1 and CDR2 (germline): KGHDR, SFDVKD. The CDR3 DNA sequence: TGTGCCACCAGTACTTTTAGGGGGCAGCCCCAGCATTTT. Protein product: CATSTFRGQPQHF.

There are many counts of this clonotype. This chain connects TRBV24-1 to TRBJ2-1; 8 bases are shared with TRBD2. The CDR3 runs to 15 residues. The germline gives CDR1 KGHDR, CDR2 SFDVKD. V lost 5 bases and J lost 0; bases outside the gene matches: 2. CDR3 region: CATSGGGPSYNEQFF. CDR3 DNA sequence: TGTGCCACCAGTGGCGGGGGGCCCTCCTACAATGAGCAGTTCTTC.

In this sample, this clonotype turned up many times. The J gene is TRBJ2-5, the V gene TRBV11-2, with 8 bases identical to TRBD1. CDR3 size: 17 residues. The V gene end was trimmed by 0 bases and the J gene end by 5 bases; junction bases not matched to a gene: 11. Germline lookup yields CDR1 SGHAT and CDR2 FQNNGV. CDR3 sequence (DNA): TGTGCCAGCAGCTTAGAATATCCGAGACAGGGGCGTGAGACCCAGTACTTC. Translating it yields CASSLEYPRQGRETQYF.

This clonotype was observed a single time. V usage is TRBV7-9 and J usage is TRBJ1-2; maybe TRBD1 (5 bases). CDR1 is SEHNR, CDR2 FQNEAQ, per germline (reference sequence). Trimming stripped 5 bases from V and 3 bases from J, with 16 bases between. This CDR3 spans 15 amino acids. The CDR3 protein is CASSPAGAWDYGYTF. The CDR3 DNA is TGTGCCAGCAGCCCCGCCGGGGCGTGGGACTATGGCTACACCTTC.

J is TRBJ2-4 and V is TRBV6-2 or TRBV6-3; 7 bases fit TRBD1. J gave up 7 bases and V 4 bases, and 7 bases lay outside the gene matches. Germline V gene sequence: CDR1 MNHEY, CDR2 SVGEGT. The CDR3 has 14 residues. In DNA form, the CDR3 reads TGTGCCAGCAGTTTAGGGGGCTTTAAGAACATTCAGTACTTC. Translation gives CASSLGGFKNIQYF.

This clonotype has ten or more counts. This chain joins TRBV4-3 and TRBJ2-7, with 9 nucleotides matching TRBD2. The CDR3 is 15 amino acids. Per germline, CDR1 LGHNA and CDR2 YSLEER. V shed 0 bases and J 9 bases; nucleotides not matched to a gene: 9. The CDR3 is CASSQDSLAGTAQYF. The CDR3 coding sequence is TGCGCCAGCAGCCAAGATTCGCTAGCGGGGACGGCGCAGTACTTC.

This clonotype was seen many times. The gene calls are TRBV28 and TRBJ1-1; maybe TRBD1 (5 bases). This CDR3 is built from 16 residues. Trimming removed 5 bases at V and 4 bases at J, with 20 bases between. The germline V gene encodes CDR1 MDHEN and CDR2 SYDVKM. The CDR3 sequence is CASSPRGELRTTEAFF. Here the CDR3 DNA reads TGTGCCAGCAGTCCAAGGGGCGAGCTCCGAACCACTGAAGCTTTCTTT.